This T cell receptor (beta chain) came from a study of T cell responses to AZD1222 COVID-19 vaccine. Background on the study: Samples with a second dose at about 4 or about 12 weeks were pooled together.

Per the germline V gene, CDR1 is MDHEN and CDR2 is SYDVKM. V lost 8 bases to trimming and J lost 4 bases, with 20 bases between them. The CDR3 extends over 15 amino acids. General study findings and limits: Two doses of AZD1222 preceded a rise in Spike-specific TCR breadth and depth. Repertoire samples came only from after the peak T cell response.

On this clone: Its target is unknown.

The protocol was immunoSEQ multiplex PCR, while the TCRdb copy is restricted to in-frame clones and leaves out a portion. The data show roughly 190,000 clones, around 92% seen once. The TCR sequence derives from an adult in good health. The material was peripheral blood, obtained on day 0 of AZD1222 vaccination. This chain joins TRBV28 and TRBJ1-2, with D unclear. The CDR3 is CASVEGLNDRYGYTF. CDR3 bases: TGTGCCAGCGTCGAGGGTTTGAACGATCGCTATGGCTACACCTTC.